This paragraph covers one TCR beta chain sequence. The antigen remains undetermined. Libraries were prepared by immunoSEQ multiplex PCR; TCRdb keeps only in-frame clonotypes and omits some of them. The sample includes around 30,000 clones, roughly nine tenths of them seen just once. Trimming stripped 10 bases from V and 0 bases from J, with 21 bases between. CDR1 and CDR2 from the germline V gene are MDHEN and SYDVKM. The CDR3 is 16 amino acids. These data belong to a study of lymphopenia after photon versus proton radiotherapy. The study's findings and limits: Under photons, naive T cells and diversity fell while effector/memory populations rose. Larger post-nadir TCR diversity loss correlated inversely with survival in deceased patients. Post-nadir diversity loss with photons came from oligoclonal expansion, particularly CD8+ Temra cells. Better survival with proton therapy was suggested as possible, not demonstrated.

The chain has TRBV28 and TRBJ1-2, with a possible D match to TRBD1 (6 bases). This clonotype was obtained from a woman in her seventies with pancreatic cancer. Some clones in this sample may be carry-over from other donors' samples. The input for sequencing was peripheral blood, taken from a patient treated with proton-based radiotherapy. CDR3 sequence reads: CATVPEGGQANYGYTF. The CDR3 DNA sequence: TGTGCCACCGTTCCTGAGGGGGGACAAGCTAACTATGGCTACACCTTC.